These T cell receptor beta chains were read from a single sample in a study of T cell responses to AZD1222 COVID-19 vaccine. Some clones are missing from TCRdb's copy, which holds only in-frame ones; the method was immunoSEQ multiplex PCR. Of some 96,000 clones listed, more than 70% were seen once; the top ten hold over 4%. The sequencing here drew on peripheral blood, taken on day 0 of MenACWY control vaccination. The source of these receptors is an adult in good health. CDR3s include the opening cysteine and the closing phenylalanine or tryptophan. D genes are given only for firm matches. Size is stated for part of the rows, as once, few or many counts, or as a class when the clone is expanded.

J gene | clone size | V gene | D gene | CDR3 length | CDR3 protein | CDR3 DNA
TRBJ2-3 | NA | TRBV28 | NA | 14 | CASRGYMGMDTQYF | TGTGCCAGCAGGGGGTACATGGGGATGGATACGCAGTATTTT
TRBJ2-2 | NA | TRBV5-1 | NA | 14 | CASQTGLGTGELFF | TGCGCCAGCCAAACAGGGTTAGGGACCGGGGAGCTGTTTTTT
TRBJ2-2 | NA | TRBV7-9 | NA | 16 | CASSLGSGLLTGELFF | TGTGCCAGCAGCTTAGGTTCGGGCCTCCTCACCGGGGAGCTGTTTTTT
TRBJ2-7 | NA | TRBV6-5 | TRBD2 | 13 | CATRTSGRYEQYF | TGTGCCACCCGGACTAGCGGCCGCTACGAGCAGTACTTC
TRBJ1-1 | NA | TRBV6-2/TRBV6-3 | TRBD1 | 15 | CASSSRQGGGTEAFF | TGTGCCAGCAGTTCTCGACAGGGTGGGGGCACTGAAGCTTTCTTT
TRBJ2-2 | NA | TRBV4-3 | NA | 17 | CASSQDPTDSNTGELFF | TGCGCCAGCAGCCAAGACCCGACGGATTCGAACACCGGGGAGCTGTTTTTT
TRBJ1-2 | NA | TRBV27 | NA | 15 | CASSPQEGRAYGYTF | TGTGCCAGCAGTCCGCAGGAGGGCAGGGCCTATGGCTACACCTTC
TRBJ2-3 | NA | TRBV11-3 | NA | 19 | CASSLARVLRDTGPDTQYF | TGTGCCAGCAGCTTAGCGCGTGTCCTCCGGGACACAGGCCCAGATACGCAGTATTTT
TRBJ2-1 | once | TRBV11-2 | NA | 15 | CASSRWGRRYNEQFF | TGTGCCAGCAGCCGATGGGGCAGGAGGTACAATGAGCAGTTCTTC
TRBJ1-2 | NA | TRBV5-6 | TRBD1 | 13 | CASSRSGGDGYTF | TGTGCCAGCAGCCGATCAGGGGGCGATGGCTACACCTTC
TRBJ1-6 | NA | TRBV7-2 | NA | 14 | CASSNRSFNSPLHF | TGTGCCAGCAGCAATCGGTCCTTTAATTCACCCCTCCACTTT
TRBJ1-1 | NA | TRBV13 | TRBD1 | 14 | CASRGQGVDTEAFF | TGTGCCAGCCGGGGGCAGGGGGTTGACACTGAAGCTTTCTTT
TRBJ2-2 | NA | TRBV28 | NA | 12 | CASSTQAGELFF | TGTGCCAGCAGTACACAGGCCGGGGAGCTGTTTTTT
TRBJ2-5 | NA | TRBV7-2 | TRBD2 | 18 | CASSLAGLAGLSGETQYF | TGTGCCAGCAGCTTAGCGGGACTAGCGGGGTTGAGTGGAGAGACCCAGTACTTC
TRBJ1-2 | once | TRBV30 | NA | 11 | CAWSVGEFYTF | TGTGCCTGGAGTGTGGGGGAGTTCTACACCTTC
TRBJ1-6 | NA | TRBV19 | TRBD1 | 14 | CASSVQGASSPLHF | TGTGCCAGTAGTGTCCAGGGGGCAAGTTCACCCCTCCACTTT
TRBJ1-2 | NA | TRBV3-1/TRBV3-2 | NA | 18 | CASTRTWVRDGRRDGYTF | TGTGCCAGCACCCGAACTTGGGTGAGGGACGGACGTAGGGATGGCTACACCTTC
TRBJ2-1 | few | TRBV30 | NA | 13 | CAWTPLFGGEQFF | TGTGCCTGGACTCCCCTTTTCGGGGGTGAGCAGTTCTTC
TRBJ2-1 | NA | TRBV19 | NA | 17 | CASSIEKWGTLDNEQFF | TGTGCCAGTAGTATAGAGAAGTGGGGGACACTTGACAATGAGCAGTTCTTC
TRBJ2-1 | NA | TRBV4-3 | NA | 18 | CASSQGFGPARAYNEQFF | TGCGCCAGCAGCCAAGGGTTTGGGCCTGCCCGGGCCTACAATGAGCAGTTCTTC
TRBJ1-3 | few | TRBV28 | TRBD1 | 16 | CASSFDGRGLGNTIYF | TGTGCCAGCAGTTTTGACGGCAGGGGGCTTGGAAACACCATATATTTT
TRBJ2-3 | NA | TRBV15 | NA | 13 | CASRPPSTDTQYF | TGTGCCTCGCGACCTCCTAGCACAGATACGCAGTATTTT
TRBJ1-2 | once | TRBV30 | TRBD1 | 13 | CAWNRDRGLGYTF | TGTGCCTGGAACCGGGACAGGGGGCTTGGCTACACCTTC
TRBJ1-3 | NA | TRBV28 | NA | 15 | CASSLLRGSGNTIYF | TGTGCCAGCAGTTTACTAAGGGGCTCTGGAAACACCATATATTTT
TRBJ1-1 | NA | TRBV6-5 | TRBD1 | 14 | CASSQQGTNTEAFF | TGTGCCAGCAGCCAACAGGGGACCAACACTGAAGCTTTCTTT
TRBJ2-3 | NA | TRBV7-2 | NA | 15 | CASSLLAAQTDTQYF | TGTGCCAGCAGCCTCCTGGCAGCCCAGACAGATACGCAGTATTTT
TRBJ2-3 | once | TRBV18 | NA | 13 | CASSTAAEDTQYF | TGTGCCAGCTCAACGGCCGCCGAAGATACGCAGTATTTT
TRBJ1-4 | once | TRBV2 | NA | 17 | CASSEADVRWTPEKLFF | TGTGCCAGCAGTGAAGCGGATGTGAGGTGGACGCCGGAAAAACTGTTTTTT
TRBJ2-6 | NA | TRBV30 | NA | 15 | CAWSVGGFGANVLTF | TGTGCCTGGAGTGTAGGCGGGTTCGGGGCCAACGTCCTGACTTTC
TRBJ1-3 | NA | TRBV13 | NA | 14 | CASSGGSSGNTIYF | TGTGCCAGCAGCGGAGGGAGCTCTGGAAACACCATATATTTT
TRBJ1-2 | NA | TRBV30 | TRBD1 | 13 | CAWSEQGAYGYTF | TGTGCCTGGAGCGAACAGGGGGCGTATGGCTACACCTTC
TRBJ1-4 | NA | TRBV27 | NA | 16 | CASSLYVGQRDEKLFF | TGTGCCAGCAGTTTATATGTGGGTCAGCGGGATGAAAAACTGTTTTTT
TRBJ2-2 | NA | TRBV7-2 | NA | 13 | CASSLGQIGELFF | TGTGCCAGCAGCTTAGGACAGATCGGGGAGCTGTTTTTT
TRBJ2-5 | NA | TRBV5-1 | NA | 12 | CASSLEPETQYF | TGCGCCAGCAGCTTGGAACCCGAGACCCAGTACTTC
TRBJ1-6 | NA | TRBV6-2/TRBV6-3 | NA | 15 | CASSPWSRGGSPLHF | TGTGCCAGCAGCCCCTGGAGCAGGGGAGGTTCACCCCTCCACTTT
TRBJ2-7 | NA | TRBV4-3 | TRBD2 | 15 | CASSRGTSGNYEQYF | TGCGCCAGCAGCCGCGGGACTAGCGGGAACTACGAGCAGTACTTC
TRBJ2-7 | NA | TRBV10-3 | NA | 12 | CAISESGYEQYF | TGTGCCATCAGTGAGTCGGGCTACGAGCAGTACTTC
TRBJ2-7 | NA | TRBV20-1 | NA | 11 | CSASVKVEQYF | TGCAGTGCTAGTGTGAAGGTCGAGCAGTACTTC
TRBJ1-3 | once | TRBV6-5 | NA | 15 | CASSYSGNSGNTIYF | TGTGCCAGCAGTTACTCGGGGAACTCTGGAAACACCATATATTTT
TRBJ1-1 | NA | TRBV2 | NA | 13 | CASTRDANTEAFF | TGTGCCAGCACTCGGGACGCGAACACTGAAGCTTTCTTT
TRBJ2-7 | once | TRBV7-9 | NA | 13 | CATGRGDSYEQYF | TGTGCCACCGGGAGAGGTGACTCCTACGAGCAGTACTTC
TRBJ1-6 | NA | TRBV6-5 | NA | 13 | CASSQTASSPLHF | TGTGCCAGCAGCCAGACAGCCAGTTCACCCCTCCACTTT
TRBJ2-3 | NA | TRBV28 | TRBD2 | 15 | CASSLSEGGRDTQYF | TGTGCCAGCAGTTTAAGTGAGGGAGGGCGGGATACGCAGTATTTT
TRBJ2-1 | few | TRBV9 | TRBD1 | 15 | CASSPRTGPSDEQFF | TGTGCCAGCAGCCCCCGGACAGGCCCGTCAGATGAGCAGTTCTTC
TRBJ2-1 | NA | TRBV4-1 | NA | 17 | CASSQGGRGNSYNEQFF | TGCGCCAGCAGCCAAGGTGGTCGCGGAAACTCCTACAATGAGCAGTTCTTC
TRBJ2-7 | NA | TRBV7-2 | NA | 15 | CASSLKAEGGYEQYF | TGTGCCAGCAGCCTTAAGGCGGAGGGGGGCTACGAGCAGTACTTC
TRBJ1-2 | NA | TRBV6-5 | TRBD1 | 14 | CASNLEGAVYGYTF | TGTGCCAGCAATTTGGAGGGGGCTGTCTATGGCTACACCTTC
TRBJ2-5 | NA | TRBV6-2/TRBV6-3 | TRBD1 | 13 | CASSYGQGGTQYF | TGTGCCAGCAGTTACGGACAGGGAGGGACCCAGTACTTC
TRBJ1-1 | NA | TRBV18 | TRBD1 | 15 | CASSQGTGPNTEAFF | TGTGCCAGCTCACAAGGGACAGGGCCCAACACTGAAGCTTTCTTT
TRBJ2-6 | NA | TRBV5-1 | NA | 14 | CASTGGAGANVLTF | TGCGCCAGCACAGGAGGGGCTGGGGCCAACGTCCTGACTTTC
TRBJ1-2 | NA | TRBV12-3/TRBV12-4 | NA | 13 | CASSNPGGRGYTF | TGTGCCAGCAGTAACCCCGGAGGACGGGGCTACACCTTC
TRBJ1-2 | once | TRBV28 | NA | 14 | CASTSGGVNYGYTF | TGTGCCAGCACCTCGGGGGGGGTGAACTATGGCTACACCTTC
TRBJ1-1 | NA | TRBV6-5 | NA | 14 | CASTRDTRSTEAFF | TGTGCCAGCACCCGGGACACTAGGAGCACTGAAGCTTTCTTT
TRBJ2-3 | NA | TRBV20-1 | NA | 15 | CSASEVNLVRDTQYF | TGCAGTGCTAGTGAGGTCAATTTGGTTCGAGATACGCAGTATTTT
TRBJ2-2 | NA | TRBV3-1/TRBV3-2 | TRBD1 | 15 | CASSWTGANTGELFF | TGTGCCAGCAGCTGGACAGGGGCGAACACCGGGGAGCTGTTTTTT